This paragraph reports one T cell receptor (beta chain). In the study's own analysis: Estimated nucleated cell counts came from reference gene primer amplification. Clones were read by immunoSEQ multiplex PCR, and TCRdb kept only the in-frame ones, dropping some. Clone size and the V and J calls come from that table; the DNA yielded D and trimming. Seen here are approximately 300,000 clones, around 90% observed once, and the top ten hold roughly 2.3%. These data are taken from a study of blood T cell repertoires in COVID-19. Study in general: Sources were T cells, B-cell-depleted T cells, or PBMCs; the material itself was cDNA or gDNA.

V was pared by 5 bases and J by 5 bases, with 18 bases between. Germline V lookup: CDR1 LNHDA, CDR2 SQIVND (reference sequence). This CDR3 spans 15 amino acids. The sequenced sample was peripheral blood. This sequence joins TRBV19 and TRBJ2-5; D unresolved. The clonotype comes from a man younger than 35 with active or convalescent COVID-19. The DNA for the CDR3 is TGTGCCAGTAGTCTGGATGAGAGTATCAGGGAGACCCAGTACTTC. It yields the protein CASSLDESIRETQYF.